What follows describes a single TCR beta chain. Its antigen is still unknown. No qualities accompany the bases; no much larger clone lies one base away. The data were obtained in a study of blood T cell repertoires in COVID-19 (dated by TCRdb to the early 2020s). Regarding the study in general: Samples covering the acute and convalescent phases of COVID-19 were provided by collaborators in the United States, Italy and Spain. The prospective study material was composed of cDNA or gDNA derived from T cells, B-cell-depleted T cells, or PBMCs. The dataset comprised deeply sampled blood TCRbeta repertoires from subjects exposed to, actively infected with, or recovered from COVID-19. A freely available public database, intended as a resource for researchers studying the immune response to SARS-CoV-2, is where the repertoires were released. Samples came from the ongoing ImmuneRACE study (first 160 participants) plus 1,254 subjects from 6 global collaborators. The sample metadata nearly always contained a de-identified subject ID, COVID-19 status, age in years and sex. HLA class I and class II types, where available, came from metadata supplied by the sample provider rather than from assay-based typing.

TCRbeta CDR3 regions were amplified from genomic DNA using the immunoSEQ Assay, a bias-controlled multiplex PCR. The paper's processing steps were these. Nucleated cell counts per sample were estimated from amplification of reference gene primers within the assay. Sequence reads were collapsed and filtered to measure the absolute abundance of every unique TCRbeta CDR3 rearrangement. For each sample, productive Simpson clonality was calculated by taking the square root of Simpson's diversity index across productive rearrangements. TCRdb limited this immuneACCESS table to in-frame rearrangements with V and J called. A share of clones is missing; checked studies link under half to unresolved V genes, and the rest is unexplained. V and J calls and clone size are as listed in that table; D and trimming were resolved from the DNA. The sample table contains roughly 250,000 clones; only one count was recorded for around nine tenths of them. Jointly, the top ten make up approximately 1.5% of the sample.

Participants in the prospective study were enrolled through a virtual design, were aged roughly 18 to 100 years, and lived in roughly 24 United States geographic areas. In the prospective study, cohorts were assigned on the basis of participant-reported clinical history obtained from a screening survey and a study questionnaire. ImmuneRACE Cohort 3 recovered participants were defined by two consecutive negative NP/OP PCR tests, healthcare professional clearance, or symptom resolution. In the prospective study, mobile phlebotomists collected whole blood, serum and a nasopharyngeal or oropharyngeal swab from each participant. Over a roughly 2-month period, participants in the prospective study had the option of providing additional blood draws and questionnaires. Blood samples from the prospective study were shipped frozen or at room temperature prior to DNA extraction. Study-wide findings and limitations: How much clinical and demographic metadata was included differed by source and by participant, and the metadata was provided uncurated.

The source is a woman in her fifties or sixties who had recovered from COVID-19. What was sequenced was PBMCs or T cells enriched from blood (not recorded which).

The nucleotides are TGTGCCAGCCGAAGAGGGTTGTACACCGGGGAGCTGTTTTTT. It codes for CASRRGLYTGELFF. The chain uses TRBV9 and TRBJ2-2; the D segment could be TRBD2, given 5 matching bases. V sheds 7 bases and J sheds 3 bases, leaving 13 bases between their ends. The CDR3 runs 14 residues from the cysteine to the phenylalanine. The read is trimmed to its CDR3 DNA, 42 bases read in frame from base 1. Looking up the germline V gene yields CDR1 SGDLS and CDR2 YYNGEE.